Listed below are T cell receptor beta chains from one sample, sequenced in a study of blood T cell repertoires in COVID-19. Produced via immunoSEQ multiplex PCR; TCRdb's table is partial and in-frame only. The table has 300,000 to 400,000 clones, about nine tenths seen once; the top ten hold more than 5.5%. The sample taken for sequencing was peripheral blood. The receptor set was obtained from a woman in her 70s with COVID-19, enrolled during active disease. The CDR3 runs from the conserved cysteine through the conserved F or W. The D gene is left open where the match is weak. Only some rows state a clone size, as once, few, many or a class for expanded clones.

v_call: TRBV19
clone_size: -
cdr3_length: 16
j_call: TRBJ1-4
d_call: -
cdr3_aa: CASSIDVQRPNEKLFF
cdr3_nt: TGTGCCAGTAGTATAGACGTACAGAGACCTAATGAAAAACTGTTTTTT

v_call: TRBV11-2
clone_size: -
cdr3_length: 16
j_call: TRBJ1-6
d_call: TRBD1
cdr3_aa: CASRSGQGRPNSPLHF
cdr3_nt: TGTGCCAGCAGATCGGGACAGGGCCGCCCTAATTCACCCCTCCACTTT

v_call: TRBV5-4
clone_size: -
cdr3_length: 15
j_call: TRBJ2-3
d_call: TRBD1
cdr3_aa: CASSWGTGGTDTQYF
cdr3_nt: TGTGCCAGCAGCTGGGGGACAGGGGGCACAGATACGCAGTATTTT

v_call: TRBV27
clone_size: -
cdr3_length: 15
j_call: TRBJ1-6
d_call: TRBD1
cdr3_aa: CASSFTGGPNSPLHF
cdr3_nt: TGTGCCAGCAGTTTTACAGGGGGACCTAATTCACCCCTCCACTTT

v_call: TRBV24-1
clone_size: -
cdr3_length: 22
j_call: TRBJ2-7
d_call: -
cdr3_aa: CATSDLSGFRDFRAGSFYEQYF
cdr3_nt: TGTGCCACCAGTGATTTATCAGGTTTCAGGGATTTTCGGGCAGGGTCTTTCTACGAGCAGTACTTC

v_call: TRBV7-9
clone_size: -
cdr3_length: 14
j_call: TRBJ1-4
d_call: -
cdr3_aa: CASSLVAGSEKLFF
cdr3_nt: TGTGCCAGCAGCTTAGTGGCAGGGTCTGAAAAACTGTTTTTT

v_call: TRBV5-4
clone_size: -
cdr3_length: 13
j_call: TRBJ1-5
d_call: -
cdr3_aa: CASSLGQTQPQHF
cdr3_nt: TGTGCCAGCAGCTTGGGTCAGACACAGCCCCAGCATTTT

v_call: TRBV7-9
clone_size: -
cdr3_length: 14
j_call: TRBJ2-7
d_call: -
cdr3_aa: CASSLVGDTYEQYF
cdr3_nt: TGTGCCAGCAGCTTAGTGGGGGACACCTACGAGCAGTACTTC

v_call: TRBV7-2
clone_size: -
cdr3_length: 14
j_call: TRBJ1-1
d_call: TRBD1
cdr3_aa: CASSYPTGRTEAFF
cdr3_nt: TGTGCCAGCAGCTACCCGACAGGGAGGACTGAAGCTTTCTTT

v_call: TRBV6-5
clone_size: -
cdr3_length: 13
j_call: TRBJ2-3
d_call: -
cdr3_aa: CASGRGAGDTQYF
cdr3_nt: TGTGCCAGCGGAAGGGGCGCGGGGGATACGCAGTATTTT

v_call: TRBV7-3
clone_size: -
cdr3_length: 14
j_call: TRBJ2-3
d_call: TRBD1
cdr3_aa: CASSLDREADTQYF
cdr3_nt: TGTGCCAGCAGTCTGGACAGGGAAGCAGATACGCAGTATTTT

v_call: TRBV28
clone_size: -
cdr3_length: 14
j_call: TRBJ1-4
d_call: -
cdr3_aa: CASSLTGLDEKLFF
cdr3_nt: TGTGCCAGCAGTTTGACGGGTTTGGATGAAAAACTGTTTTTT

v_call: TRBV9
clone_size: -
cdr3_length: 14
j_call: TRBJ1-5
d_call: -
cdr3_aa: CASSTQGLDQPQHF
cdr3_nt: TGTGCCAGCAGCACGCAGGGTCTCGATCAGCCCCAGCATTTT

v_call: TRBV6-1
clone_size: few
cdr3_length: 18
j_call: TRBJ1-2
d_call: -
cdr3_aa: CASSEAGAALGGWYGYTF
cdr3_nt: TGTGCCAGCAGTGAAGCGGGGGCAGCCCTAGGGGGTTGGTATGGCTACACCTTC

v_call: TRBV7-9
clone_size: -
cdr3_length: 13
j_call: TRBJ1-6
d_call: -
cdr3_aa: CASSSGVSSPLHF
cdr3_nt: TGTGCCAGCAGCTCCGGGGTTAGTTCACCCCTCCACTTT

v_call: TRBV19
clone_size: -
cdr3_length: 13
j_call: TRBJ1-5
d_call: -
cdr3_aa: CATRRYSNQPQHF
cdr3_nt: TGTGCCACTAGGCGTTATAGCAATCAGCCCCAGCATTTT

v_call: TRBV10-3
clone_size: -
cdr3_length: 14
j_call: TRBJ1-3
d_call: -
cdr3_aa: CAISSTASGNTIYF
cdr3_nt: TGTGCCATCAGTTCCACAGCCTCTGGAAACACCATATATTTT

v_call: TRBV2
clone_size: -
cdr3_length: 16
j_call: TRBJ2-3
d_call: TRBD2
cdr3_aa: CASRATSGGAPDTQYF
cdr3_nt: TGTGCCAGCAGAGCGACTAGCGGGGGGGCCCCAGATACGCAGTATTTT

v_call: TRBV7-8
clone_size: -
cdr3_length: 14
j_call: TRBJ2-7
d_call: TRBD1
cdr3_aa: CASTETGVQYEQYF
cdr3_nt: TGTGCCAGCACTGAGACAGGGGTACAATACGAGCAGTACTTC

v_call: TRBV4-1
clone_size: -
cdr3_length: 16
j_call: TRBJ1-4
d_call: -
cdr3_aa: CASSQEKQGTNEKLFF
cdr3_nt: TGCGCCAGCAGCCAAGAAAAACAGGGAACTAATGAAAAACTGTTTTTT

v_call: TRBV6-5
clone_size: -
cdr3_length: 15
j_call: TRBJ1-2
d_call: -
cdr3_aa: CASRSREAGVDGYTF
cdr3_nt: TGTGCCAGCAGATCTCGGGAGGCTGGGGTGGATGGCTACACCTTC

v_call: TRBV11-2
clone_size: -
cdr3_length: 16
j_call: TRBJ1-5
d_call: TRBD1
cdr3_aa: CASSFPGQYSNQPQHF
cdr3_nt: TGTGCCAGCAGCTTTCCGGGACAGTATAGCAATCAGCCCCAGCATTTT

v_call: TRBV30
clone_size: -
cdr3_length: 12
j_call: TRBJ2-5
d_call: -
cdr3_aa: CAWSRQEETQYF
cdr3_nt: TGTGCCTGGAGCCGACAAGAAGAGACCCAGTACTTC

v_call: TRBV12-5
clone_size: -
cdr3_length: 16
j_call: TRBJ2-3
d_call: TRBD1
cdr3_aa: CASGWGTGASTDTQYF
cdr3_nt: TGTGCTAGTGGTTGGGGGACAGGGGCAAGCACAGATACGCAGTATTTT

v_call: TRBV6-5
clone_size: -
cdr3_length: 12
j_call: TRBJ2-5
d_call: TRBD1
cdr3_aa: CASRRDRETQYF
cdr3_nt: TGTGCCAGCAGGAGGGACAGAGAGACCCAGTACTTC

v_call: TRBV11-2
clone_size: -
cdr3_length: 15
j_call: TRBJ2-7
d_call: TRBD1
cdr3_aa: CASSFSDRAGFEQYF
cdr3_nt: TGTGCCAGCAGCTTTTCGGACAGGGCGGGTTTCGAGCAGTACTTC

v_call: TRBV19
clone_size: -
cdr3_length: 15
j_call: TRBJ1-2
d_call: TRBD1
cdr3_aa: CASSMDWTGLDGYTF
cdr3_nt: TGTGCCAGTAGTATGGATTGGACAGGGCTGGATGGCTACACCTTC

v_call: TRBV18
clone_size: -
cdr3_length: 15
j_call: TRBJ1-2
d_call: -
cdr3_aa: CASSPPERTVYGYTF
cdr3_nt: TGTGCCAGCTCACCTCCGGAGCGGACGGTCTATGGCTACACCTTC

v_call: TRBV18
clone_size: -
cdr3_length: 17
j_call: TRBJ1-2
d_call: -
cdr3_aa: CASSPSPNRILNYGYTF
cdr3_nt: TGTGCCAGCTCACCCAGCCCCAACAGAATACTTAACTATGGCTACACCTTC

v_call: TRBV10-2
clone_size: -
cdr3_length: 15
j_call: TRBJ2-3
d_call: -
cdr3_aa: CASSERLGSGDTQYF
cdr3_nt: TGCGCCAGCAGTGAGAGACTAGGGTCCGGAGATACGCAGTATTTT

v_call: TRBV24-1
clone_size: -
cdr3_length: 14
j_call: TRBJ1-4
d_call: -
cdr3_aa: CATSAGGYNEKLFF
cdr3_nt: TGTGCCACCAGTGCGGGAGGTTATAATGAAAAACTGTTTTTT

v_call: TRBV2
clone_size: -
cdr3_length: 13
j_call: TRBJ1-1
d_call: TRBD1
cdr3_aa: CASSSGGRTEAFF
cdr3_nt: TGTGCCAGCAGTTCAGGGGGCCGAACTGAAGCTTTCTTT

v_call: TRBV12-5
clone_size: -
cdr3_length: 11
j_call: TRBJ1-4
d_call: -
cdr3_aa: CASALSEKLFF
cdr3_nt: TGTGCTAGTGCCCTCTCTGAAAAACTGTTTTTT

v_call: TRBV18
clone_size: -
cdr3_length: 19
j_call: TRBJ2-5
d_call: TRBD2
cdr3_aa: CASSPLAGGHTVRQETQYF
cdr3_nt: TGTGCCAGCTCACCGCTAGCGGGGGGACACACCGTACGGCAAGAGACCCAGTACTTC

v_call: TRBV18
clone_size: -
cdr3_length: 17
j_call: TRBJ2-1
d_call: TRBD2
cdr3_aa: CASSPRTSAGSYNEQFF
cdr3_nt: TGTGCCAGCTCACCCCGGACTAGCGCGGGCTCCTACAATGAGCAGTTCTTC

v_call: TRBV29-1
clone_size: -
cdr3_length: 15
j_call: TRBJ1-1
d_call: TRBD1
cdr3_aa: CSVAGQGAGSTEAFF
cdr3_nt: TGCAGCGTTGCAGGACAGGGGGCAGGTAGCACTGAAGCTTTCTTT

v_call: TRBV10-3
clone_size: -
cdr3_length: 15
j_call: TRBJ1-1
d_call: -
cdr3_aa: CAIGEYPSGNTEAFF
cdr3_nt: TGTGCCATCGGGGAGTACCCTTCGGGAAACACTGAAGCTTTCTTT

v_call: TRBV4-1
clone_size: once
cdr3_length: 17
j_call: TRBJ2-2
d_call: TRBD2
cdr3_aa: CASSHPAGGGGTGELFF
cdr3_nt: TGCGCCAGCAGCCATCCAGCGGGGGGCGGTGGCACCGGGGAGCTGTTTTTT

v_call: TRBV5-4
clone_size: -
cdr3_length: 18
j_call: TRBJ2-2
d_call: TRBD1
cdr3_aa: CASSLRQGLGGNTGELFF
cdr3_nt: TGTGCCAGCAGCTTAAGACAGGGGCTCGGAGGAAACACCGGGGAGCTGTTTTTT

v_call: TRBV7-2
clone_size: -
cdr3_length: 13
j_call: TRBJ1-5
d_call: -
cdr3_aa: CASSLRGGQPQHF
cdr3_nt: TGTGCCAGCAGCTTAAGGGGGGGCCAGCCCCAGCATTTT

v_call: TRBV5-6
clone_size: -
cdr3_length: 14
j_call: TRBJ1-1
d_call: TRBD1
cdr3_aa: CASSIRGQNTEAFF
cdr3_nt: TGTGCCAGCAGTATCAGGGGGCAAAACACTGAAGCTTTCTTT

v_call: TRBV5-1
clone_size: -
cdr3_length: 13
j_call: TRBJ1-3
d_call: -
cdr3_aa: CASSLTEGNTIYF
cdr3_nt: TGCGCCAGCAGCTTGACCGAGGGAAACACCATATATTTT

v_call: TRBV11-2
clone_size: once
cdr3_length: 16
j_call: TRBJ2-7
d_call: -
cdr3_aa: CASSYPRVNVPYEQYF
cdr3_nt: TGTGCCAGCAGCTATCCCAGGGTTAATGTCCCCTACGAGCAGTACTTC

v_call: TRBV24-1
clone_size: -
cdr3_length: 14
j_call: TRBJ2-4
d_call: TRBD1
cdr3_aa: CATSDRQGGGIQYF
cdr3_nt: TGTGCCACCAGTGATCGACAGGGTGGGGGCATTCAGTACTTC

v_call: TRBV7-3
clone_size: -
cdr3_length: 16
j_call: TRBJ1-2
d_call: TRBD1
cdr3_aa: CASSLEARGREYGYTF
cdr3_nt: TGTGCCAGCAGCTTAGAGGCTAGGGGGCGCGAGTATGGCTACACCTTC

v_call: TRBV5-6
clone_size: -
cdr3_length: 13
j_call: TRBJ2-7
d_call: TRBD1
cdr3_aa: CASSWDRTYEQYF
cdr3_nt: TGTGCCAGCAGCTGGGACAGAACTTACGAGCAGTACTTC

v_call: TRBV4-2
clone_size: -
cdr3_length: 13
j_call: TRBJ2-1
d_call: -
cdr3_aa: CASSKDRTAEQFF
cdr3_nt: TGTGCCAGCAGCAAGGACCGGACAGCCGAGCAGTTCTTC

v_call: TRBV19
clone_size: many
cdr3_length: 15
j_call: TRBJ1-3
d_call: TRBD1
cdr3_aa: CATSDRVTSGNTIYF
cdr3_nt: TGTGCCACCTCGGACAGGGTAACTTCTGGAAACACCATATATTTT

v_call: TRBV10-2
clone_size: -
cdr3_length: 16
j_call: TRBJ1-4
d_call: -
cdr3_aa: CASSDPTRDGGEKLFF
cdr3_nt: TGCGCCAGCAGTGACCCCACCCGGGACGGGGGAGAAAAACTGTTTTTT

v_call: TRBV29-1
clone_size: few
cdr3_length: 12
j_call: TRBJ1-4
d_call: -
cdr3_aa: CSATDSYEKLFF
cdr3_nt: TGCAGCGCCACGGACAGTTATGAAAAACTGTTTTTT